Listed below are T cell receptor beta chains from one sample, sequenced in a study of beta chain features in type 1 diabetes. Assay: immunoSEQ multiplex PCR; the TCRdb copy retains only in-frame clones and omits some. The table has about 300,000 clones, roughly 14% seen once. The sample was naive CD4+ T cells from blood. The receptors shown here come from a woman aged 18-35 years with type 1 diabetes. Both conserved end residues are part of each CDR3. A D gene is named only where the DNA matches it firmly. For some rows the clone size is stated as once, few or many, or as a class when expanded; others skip it.

j_call: TRBJ2-3; v_call: TRBV11-2; d_call: .; clone_size: few; cdr3_nt: TGTGCCAGCAGCAGGGGACAGTACGGGGGAGATACGCAGTATTTT; cdr3_aa: CASSRGQYGGDTQYF
j_call: TRBJ1-5; v_call: TRBV25-1; d_call: .; clone_size: .; cdr3_nt: TGTGCCAGCAGTGATGGGGGGAGGAATCAGCCCCAGCATTTT; cdr3_aa: CASSDGGRNQPQHF
j_call: TRBJ2-5; v_call: TRBV7-2; d_call: TRBD2; clone_size: .; cdr3_nt: TGTGCCAGCAGCTCCCCTAGCGGGAGAAAGACCCAGTACTTC; cdr3_aa: CASSSPSGRKTQYF
j_call: TRBJ2-1; v_call: TRBV14; d_call: TRBD2; clone_size: few; cdr3_nt: TGTGCCAGCAGCCAAGGGGCGGGAGCACCCTACAATGAGCAGTTCTTC; cdr3_aa: CASSQGAGAPYNEQFF
j_call: TRBJ1-2; v_call: TRBV7-2; d_call: TRBD1; clone_size: .; cdr3_nt: TGTGCCAGCAGCAGGAGGACAGGGCCCTTCTATGGCTACACCTTC; cdr3_aa: CASSRRTGPFYGYTF
j_call: TRBJ2-1; v_call: TRBV25-1; d_call: .; clone_size: .; cdr3_nt: TGTGCCAGCAGTGAAGGGACTTGGGGAAAGCAGTTCTTC; cdr3_aa: CASSEGTWGKQFF
j_call: TRBJ2-1; v_call: TRBV6-5; d_call: .; clone_size: .; cdr3_nt: TGTGCCAGCAGTTACTTGACCTCCCAGACTATACGGTTCTTC; cdr3_aa: CASSYLTSQTIRFF
j_call: TRBJ2-5; v_call: TRBV9; d_call: .; clone_size: few; cdr3_nt: TGTGCCAGCAGCCGCGGGGGACAATACCAAGAGACCCAGTACTTC; cdr3_aa: CASSRGGQYQETQYF
j_call: TRBJ2-1; v_call: TRBV30; d_call: TRBD2; clone_size: .; cdr3_nt: TGTGCCTGGAGTCAGCGGGGAAACAATGAGCAGTTCTTC; cdr3_aa: CAWSQRGNNEQFF
j_call: TRBJ2-2; v_call: TRBV7-2; d_call: .; clone_size: .; cdr3_nt: TGTGCCAGCAGCTTAGGCGGGATTAACACCGGGGAGCTGTTTTTT; cdr3_aa: CASSLGGINTGELFF
j_call: TRBJ2-2; v_call: TRBV2; d_call: TRBD2; clone_size: .; cdr3_nt: TGTGCCAGCAAGGGGTCGGCGGGAGAAGGTCCCGGGGAGCTGTTTTTT; cdr3_aa: CASKGSAGEGPGELFF
j_call: TRBJ1-1; v_call: TRBV7-2; d_call: .; clone_size: few; cdr3_nt: TGTGCCAGCAGCTTCTCTATGAACACTGAAGCTTTCTTT; cdr3_aa: CASSFSMNTEAFF
j_call: TRBJ2-3; v_call: TRBV2; d_call: TRBD2; clone_size: .; cdr3_nt: TGTGCCAGCAGTGTCGGGGGGGCGCGGCCAGATACGCAGTATTTT; cdr3_aa: CASSVGGARPDTQYF
j_call: TRBJ1-1; v_call: TRBV4-1; d_call: .; clone_size: .; cdr3_nt: TGCGCCAGCAGCCAAGATCGGACCCTGGAGGGCACTGAAGCTTTCTTT; cdr3_aa: CASSQDRTLEGTEAFF
j_call: TRBJ1-5; v_call: TRBV28; d_call: TRBD1; clone_size: few; cdr3_nt: TGTGCCAGCAGTCCGGACAGGGGCCATCAGCCCCAGCATTTT; cdr3_aa: CASSPDRGHQPQHF
j_call: TRBJ1-2; v_call: TRBV15; d_call: .; clone_size: few; cdr3_nt: TGTGCCACCAGCAGAGGGGGGGATGGCTACACCTTC; cdr3_aa: CATSRGGDGYTF
j_call: TRBJ2-3; v_call: TRBV7-8; d_call: TRBD1; clone_size: .; cdr3_nt: TGTGCCAGCAGCCGAGGGGGCAGAGATACGCAGTATTTT; cdr3_aa: CASSRGGRDTQYF
j_call: TRBJ2-5; v_call: TRBV19; d_call: TRBD2; clone_size: few; cdr3_nt: TGTGCCAGTAGTATTGCTAGCGGGCCTCAAGAGACCCAGTACTTC; cdr3_aa: CASSIASGPQETQYF
j_call: TRBJ2-7; v_call: TRBV7-2; d_call: TRBD1; clone_size: few; cdr3_nt: TGTGCCAGCAGCTCGGACAGGGGGCCCTACGAGCAGTACTTC; cdr3_aa: CASSSDRGPYEQYF
j_call: TRBJ2-5; v_call: TRBV28; d_call: .; clone_size: few; cdr3_nt: TGTGCCAGCAGTCCCCGAGGAGAGACCCAGTACTTC; cdr3_aa: CASSPRGETQYF
j_call: TRBJ2-2; v_call: TRBV11-2; d_call: TRBD1; clone_size: few; cdr3_nt: TGTGCCAGCAGCCCGGGACAGACGAACACCGGGGAGCTGTTTTTT; cdr3_aa: CASSPGQTNTGELFF
j_call: TRBJ2-3; v_call: TRBV6-5; d_call: TRBD2; clone_size: .; cdr3_nt: TGTGCCAGCAGTTATCTCACGGGAGGAGGCACAGATACGCAGTATTTT; cdr3_aa: CASSYLTGGGTDTQYF
j_call: TRBJ2-1; v_call: TRBV9; d_call: TRBD1; clone_size: .; cdr3_nt: TGTGCCAGCAGCGTTTACGGGACAGGGGGATACAATGAGCAGTTCTTC; cdr3_aa: CASSVYGTGGYNEQFF
j_call: TRBJ2-6; v_call: TRBV6-5; d_call: TRBD1; clone_size: .; cdr3_nt: TGTGCCAGCAACCGGGACAGGGCTGGGGCCAACGTCCTGACTTTC; cdr3_aa: CASNRDRAGANVLTF
j_call: TRBJ2-7; v_call: TRBV2; d_call: TRBD1; clone_size: .; cdr3_nt: TGTGCCAGCAGTGGACAGGGTTCCACCTACGAGCAGTACTTC; cdr3_aa: CASSGQGSTYEQYF
j_call: TRBJ2-5; v_call: TRBV11-3; d_call: .; clone_size: few; cdr3_nt: TGTGCCAGCAGCCCTCAGGGGGGAGAGACCCAGTACTTC; cdr3_aa: CASSPQGGETQYF
j_call: TRBJ1-1; v_call: TRBV21-1; d_call: .; clone_size: .; cdr3_nt: TGTGCCAGCTCCAAGGGGATATTT; cdr3_aa: CASSKGIF
j_call: TRBJ2-3; v_call: TRBV6-5; d_call: .; clone_size: .; cdr3_nt: TGTGCCAGCAGTTACCAGGACTCCTCTCGGGATACGCAGTATTTT; cdr3_aa: CASSYQDSSRDTQYF
j_call: TRBJ2-1; v_call: TRBV5-1; d_call: TRBD2; clone_size: .; cdr3_nt: TGCGCCAGCAGCTCGGGACTAGGTCTCGATGAGCAGTTCTTC; cdr3_aa: CASSSGLGLDEQFF
j_call: TRBJ1-2; v_call: TRBV7-2; d_call: TRBD1; clone_size: few; cdr3_nt: TGTGCCAGCAGCTTAGGGGCCGGGACAGCTTATGGCTACACCTTC; cdr3_aa: CASSLGAGTAYGYTF
j_call: TRBJ1-2; v_call: TRBV7-9; d_call: .; clone_size: .; cdr3_nt: TGTGCCAGCAGCCCGAGGGTGGGGTATGGCTACACCTTC; cdr3_aa: CASSPRVGYGYTF
j_call: TRBJ2-3; v_call: TRBV4-2; d_call: .; clone_size: .; cdr3_nt: TGTGCCAGCAGCCAAAAGGAAACTACCTACACAGATACGCAGTATTTT; cdr3_aa: CASSQKETTYTDTQYF
j_call: TRBJ2-2; v_call: TRBV9; d_call: .; clone_size: .; cdr3_nt: TGTGCCAGCAGCGCCCCTGGGCTCTCGAACACCGGGGAGCTGTTTTTT; cdr3_aa: CASSAPGLSNTGELFF